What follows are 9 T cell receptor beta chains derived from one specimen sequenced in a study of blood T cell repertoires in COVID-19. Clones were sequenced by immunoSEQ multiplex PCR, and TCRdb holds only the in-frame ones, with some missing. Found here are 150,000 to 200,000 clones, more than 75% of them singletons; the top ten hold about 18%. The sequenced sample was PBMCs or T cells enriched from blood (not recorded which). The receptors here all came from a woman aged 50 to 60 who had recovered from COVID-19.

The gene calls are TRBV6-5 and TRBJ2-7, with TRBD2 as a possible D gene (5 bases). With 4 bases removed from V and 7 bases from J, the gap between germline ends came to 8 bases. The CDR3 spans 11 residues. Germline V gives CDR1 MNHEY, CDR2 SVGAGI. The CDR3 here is CASSFGVEQYF. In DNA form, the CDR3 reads TGTGCCAGCAGTTTCGGGGTGGAGCAGTACTTC.

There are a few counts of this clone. CDR3 DNA sequence: TGTGCCAGCAGCGCCTCAGGAATTAGCAATCAGCCCCAGCATTTT. Residues: CASSASGISNQPQHF. This chain uses TRBV2 with TRBJ1-5; D gene unclear. Germline CDR1 SNHLY, CDR2 FYNNEI. The CDR3 runs 15 residues. V lost 6 bases and J 0 bases, leaving 12 bases between the germline ends.

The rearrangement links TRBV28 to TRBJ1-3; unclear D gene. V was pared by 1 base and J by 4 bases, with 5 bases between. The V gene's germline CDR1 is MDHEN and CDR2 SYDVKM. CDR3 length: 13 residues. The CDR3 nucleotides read TGTGCCAGCAGTTTATTACAGGGAAACACCATATATTTT. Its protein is CASSLLQGNTIYF.

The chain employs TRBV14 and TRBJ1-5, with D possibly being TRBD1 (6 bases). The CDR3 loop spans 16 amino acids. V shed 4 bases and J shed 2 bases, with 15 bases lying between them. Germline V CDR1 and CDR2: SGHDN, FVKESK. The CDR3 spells CASSLTQGPRNQPQHF. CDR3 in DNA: TGTGCCAGCAGCCTAACCCAGGGGCCCCGCAATCAGCCCCAGCATTTT.

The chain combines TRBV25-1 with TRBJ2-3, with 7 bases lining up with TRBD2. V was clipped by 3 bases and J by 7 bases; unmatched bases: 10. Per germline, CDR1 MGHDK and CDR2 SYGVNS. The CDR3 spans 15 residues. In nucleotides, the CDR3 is TGTGCCAGCAGTGAGTCCCCGACTAGCCGGTATACGCAGTATTTT. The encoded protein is CASSESPTSRYTQYF.

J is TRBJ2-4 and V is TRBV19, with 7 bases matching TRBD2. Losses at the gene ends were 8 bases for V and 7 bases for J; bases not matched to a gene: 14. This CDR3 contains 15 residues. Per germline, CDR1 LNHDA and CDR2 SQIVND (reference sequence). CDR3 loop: CASSSWGGSGNIQYF. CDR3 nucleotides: TGTGCCAGTTCCTCTTGGGGCGGGAGCGGGAACATTCAGTACTTC. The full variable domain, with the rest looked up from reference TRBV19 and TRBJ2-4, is DGGITQSPKYLFRKEGQNVTLSCEQNLNHDAMYWYRQDPGQGLRLIYYSQIVNDFQKGDIAEGYSVSREKKESFPLTVTSAQKNPTAFYLCASSSWGGSGNIQYFGAGTRLSVL.

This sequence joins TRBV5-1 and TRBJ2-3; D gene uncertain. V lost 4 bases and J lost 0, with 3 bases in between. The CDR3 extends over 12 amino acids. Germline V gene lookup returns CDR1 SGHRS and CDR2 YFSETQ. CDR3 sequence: CASSTSTDTQYF. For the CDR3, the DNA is TGCGCCAGCAGCACTAGCACAGATACGCAGTATTTT.

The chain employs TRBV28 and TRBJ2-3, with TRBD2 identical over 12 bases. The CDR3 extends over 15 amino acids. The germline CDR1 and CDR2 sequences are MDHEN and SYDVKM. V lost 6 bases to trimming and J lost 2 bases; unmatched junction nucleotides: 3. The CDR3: CASSGLAGYTDTQYF. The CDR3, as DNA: TGTGCCAGCAGCGGACTAGCGGGATACACAGATACGCAGTATTTT. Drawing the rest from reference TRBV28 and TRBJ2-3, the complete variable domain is DVKVTQSSRYLVKRTGEKVFLECVQDMDHENMFWYRQDPGLGLRLIYFSYDVKMKEKGDIPEGYSVSREKKERFSLILESASTNQTSMYLCASSGLAGYTDTQYFGPGTRLTVL.

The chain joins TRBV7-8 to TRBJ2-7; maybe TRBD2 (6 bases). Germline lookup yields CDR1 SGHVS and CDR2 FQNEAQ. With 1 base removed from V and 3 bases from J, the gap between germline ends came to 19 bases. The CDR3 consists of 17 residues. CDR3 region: CASSLDGGRPLDYEQYF. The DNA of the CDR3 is TGTGCCAGCAGCTTAGACGGGGGTAGGCCCTTAGACTACGAGCAGTACTTC. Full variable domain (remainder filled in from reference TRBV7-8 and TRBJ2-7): GAGVSQSPRYKVAKRGQDVALRCDPISGHVSLFWYQQALGQGPEFLTYFQNEAQLDKSGLPSDRFFAERPEGSVSTLKIQRTQQEDSAVYLCASSLDGGRPLDYEQYFGPGTRLTVT.